Shown below are 32 T cell receptor beta chains from a single sample sequenced in a study of cytomegalovirus exposure and HLA in healthy donors (dated by TCRdb to the late 2010s). The library was generated by the immunoSEQ multiplex PCR assay. For the multiplex PCR, a mixture combining 60 forward primers for TCR Vbeta segments and 13 reverse primers for TCR Jbeta segments was used. Here the immuneACCESS table is served through TCRdb, limited to in-frame sequences with V and J called. Missing clones are a known gap in these copies; in checked studies unresolved V genes cover under half, and the rest lacks a known reason. Within this sample are about 180,000 clones, with around 80% of them counted one time only. Approximately 5.1% of the sample rests with the top ten. The sequenced material came from PBMCs. All receptors come from a man in his forties in good health and CMV-seronegative.

The chain has TRBV19 and TRBJ1-1; 8 bases match TRBD1. The CDR3 length is 14 residues. Germline-derived CDR1 and CDR2 are LNHDA and SQIVND (reference sequence). Trimming at V came to 5 bases and at J to 4 bases, leaving 6 bases not matched to a gene. CDR3 loop: CASSLRTGPTEAFF. The DNA for the CDR3 is TGTGCCAGTAGTCTCCGGACAGGGCCCACTGAAGCTTTCTTT.

DNA for the CDR3: TGTGCCAGCAGTCGAGTAGCGGGAGGGTCCTACGAGCAGTACTTC. Its translation: CASSRVAGGSYEQYF. This chain links TRBV9 with TRBJ2-7; 11 bases align to TRBD2. The junction had 5 bases not matched to a gene; V was cut back by 5 bases and J by 1 base. The CDR3 has 15 amino acids. Germline loops: CDR1 SGDLS, CDR2 YYNGEE.

The rearrangement joins TRBV7-2 to TRBJ2-7; no definite D call. V was pared by 1 base and J by 1 base, with 17 bases between. The CDR3 totals 17 residues. Germline V gene lookup returns CDR1 SGHTA and CDR2 FQGNSA. CDR3 amino acids: CASSLVGGGQQSYEQYF. CDR3 sequence (DNA): TGTGCCAGCAGCTTAGTCGGTGGCGGTCAACAATCCTACGAGCAGTACTTC.

The V and J genes are TRBV5-8 and TRBJ2-5, with 13 positions matching TRBD2. This CDR3 contains 13 residues. The ends lost 5 bases at V and 10 bases at J; junction bases unmatched: 5. Germline CDR1 SGHTS, CDR2 YDEGEE. The CDR3 nucleotides read TGTGCCAGCAGAGGGGGGACTAGCGGGATCCAGTACTTC. Translation gives CASRGGTSGIQYF. Filled out from reference TRBV5-8 and TRBJ2-5, the complete variable domain reads EAGVTQSPTHLIKTRGQQATLRCSPISGHTSVYWYQQALGLGLQFLLWYDEGEERNRGNFPPRFSGRQFPNYSSELNVNALELEDSALYLCASRGGTSGIQYFGPGTRLLVL.

The V and J genes are TRBV9 and TRBJ2-2; 9 nucleotides match TRBD1. The CDR3 sequence is 13 residues long. Germline trimming cut 3 bases from V and 8 bases from J; bases unmatched to any gene: 2. The germline gives CDR1 SGDLS, CDR2 YYNGEE. CDR3 DNA: TGTGCCAGCAGCGAGGGGACAGGGGGGGAGCTGTTTTTT. Amino acids: CASSEGTGGELFF.

The chain employs TRBV27 and TRBJ2-5; 11 bases fit TRBD2. The CDR3 is made up of 15 amino acids. The germline V gene has CDR1 MNHEY and CDR2 SMNVEV (reference sequence). V dropped 6 bases and J dropped 5; count of bases not matched to a gene: 8. The CDR3 DNA follows: TGTGCCAGCAGAGGTAGCGGGGGGGGTAAGGAGACCCAGTACTTC. Its protein product is CASRGSGGGKETQYF.

V and J are TRBV5-5 and TRBJ1-2, with D possibly matching TRBD1 (5 bases). This CDR3 is 16 amino acids long. The germline V gene has CDR1 SGHKS and CDR2 YYEKEE (reference sequence). V gave up 0 bases and J gave up 1 base, with 13 bases separating them. This CDR3 reads CASSLAGRGVNYGYTF. CDR3 DNA sequence: TGTGCCAGCAGCTTGGCCGGGAGGGGAGTTAACTATGGCTACACCTTC. The variable domain in full, with the rest retrieved from reference TRBV5-5 and TRBJ1-2, is DAGVTQSPTHLIKTRGQQVTLRCSPISGHKSVSWYQQVLGQGPQFIFQYYEKEERGRGNFPDRFSARQFPNYSSELNVNALLLGDSALYLCASSLAGRGVNYGYTFGSGTRLTVV.

This clone was seen a few times. This rearrangement joins TRBV4-3 to TRBJ1-1; perhaps TRBD1 as D (5 bases). Per the germline V gene, CDR1 is LGHNA and CDR2 is YSLEER. This CDR3 has 15 amino acids. V lost 1 base and J lost 7, with 16 bases in between. The CDR3 DNA reads TGCGCCAGCAGCCAAGGTTACCTCGCGGGGGGTGAAGCTTTCTTT. It translates to CASSQGYLAGGEAFF.

The V call is TRBV7-2, the J call TRBJ2-7; 9 bases are a match to TRBD1. Trimming took 0 bases from V and 3 from J; bases not matched to a gene: 3. The CDR3 has 15 amino acids. Germline-derived CDR1 and CDR2 are SGHTA and FQGNSA. The CDR3 nucleotides are TGTGCCAGCAGCTTAGCACAGGGGGCTTACTACGAGCAGTACTTC. Amino acid sequence: CASSLAQGAYYEQYF.

The gene calls are TRBV19 and TRBJ1-1; D gene uncertain. CDR1 is LNHDA, CDR2 SQIVND, per germline (reference sequence). The CDR3 consists of 11 residues. Trimming shortened V by 1 base and J by 9 bases, and 6 bases separated the two germline ends. In nucleotides, the CDR3 is TGTGCCAGTAGTATAGCCCTCCAAGCTTTCTTT. This gives the protein CASSIALQAFF.

V gene TRBV5-6 combines with J gene TRBJ2-6; possible D gene TRBD1, 6 bases. The V end was cut by 4 bases, the J end by 0 bases, with 11 bases between. This CDR3 is 16 amino acids long. Per germline, CDR1 SGHDT and CDR2 YYEEEE. The CDR3 sequence is CASSLGHTSGANVLTF. CDR3 DNA sequence: TGTGCCAGCAGCCTGGGACATACCTCTGGGGCCAACGTCCTGACTTTC.

The V call is TRBV25-1, the J call TRBJ2-7; a possible D gene is TRBD1 (6 bases). Deletions cut 1 base from V and 2 bases from J, with 12 bases between. Looked up from germline, CDR1 is MGHDK and CDR2 is SYGVNS. The CDR3 totals 15 residues. The CDR3 is CASSESLQGTYEQYF. CDR3 DNA sequence: TGTGCCAGCAGTGAATCTCTTCAGGGGACCTACGAGCAGTACTTC.

This clone was detected once. V and J are TRBV5-4 and TRBJ2-5; possible D gene TRBD2, 7 bases. Germline V gene lookup returns CDR1 SGHNT and CDR2 YYREEE (reference sequence). The CDR3 spans 15 residues. The V and J ends lost 4 bases and 4 bases respectively, with 17 bases between them. CDR3 bases: TGTGCCAGCAGCCCGAGGGGGGGGGTAGGAGAGACCCAGTACTTC. It encodes CASSPRGGVGETQYF.

The V gene is TRBV11-3, the J gene TRBJ1-4; D is unresolved. The CDR3 length is 16 residues. V dropped 5 bases and J dropped 0 bases, with 13 bases sitting between them. The germline V gene encodes CDR1 SGHNT and CDR2 YENEEA. As DNA, the CDR3 is TGTGCCAGCAGCAAAGACTTCGGAGCAACTAATGAAAAACTGTTTTTT. Protein product: CASSKDFGATNEKLFF.

This chain uses TRBV7-9 with TRBJ2-1, with D perhaps matching TRBD2 (6 bases). The V gene lost 1 base and the J gene lost 5 bases, with 9 bases spanning the gap. The CDR3 covers 14 residues. Germline values: CDR1 SEHNR, CDR2 FQNEAQ (reference sequence). The CDR3 is CASSLGTNNNEQFF. The CDR3 coding sequence is TGTGCCAGCAGCTTAGGGACTAATAACAATGAGCAGTTCTTC.

J is TRBJ2-2 and V is TRBV9; 10 bases are shared with TRBD1. Germline CDR1 reads SGDLS; CDR2 reads YYNGEE. V lost 4 bases and J lost 6; bases outside the gene matches: 9. The CDR3 totals 16 residues. CDR3 sequence (DNA): TGTGCCAGCAGCCTCCCGACAGGGGGCGCCCCCGGGGAGCTGTTTTTT. Translation: CASSLPTGGAPGELFF.

This clone appeared a single time. The chain combines TRBV5-4 with TRBJ1-6; no clear D. Trimming left V 0 bases short and J 13 bases short, with 20 bases between. CDR3 size: 16 residues. The germline CDR1 and CDR2 sequences are SGHNT and YYREEE (reference sequence). CDR3 in amino acids: CASSLDPDNNPRPLHF. CDR3 DNA: TGTGCCAGCAGCTTGGATCCCGACAACAATCCCCGGCCCCTCCACTTT. Full variable domain (remainder filled in from reference TRBV5-4 and TRBJ1-6): ETGVTQSPTHLIKTRGQQVTLRCSSQSGHNTVSWYQQALGQGPQFIFQYYREEENGRGNFPPRFSGLQFPNYSSELNVNALELDDSALYLCASSLDPDNNPRPLHFGNGTRLTVT.

V usage is TRBV10-3 and J usage is TRBJ2-2; possibly TRBD2 for D (7 bases). From germline, CDR1 is ENHRY and CDR2 SYGVKD. The CDR3 loop spans 15 amino acids. V was trimmed by 6 bases and J by 0 bases, leaving 11 bases between them. CDR3 residues: CAISPGGANTGELFF. DNA for the CDR3: TGTGCCATCAGCCCGGGGGGCGCGAACACCGGGGAGCTGTTTTTT.

This rearrangement joins TRBV5-1 to TRBJ2-7, with D perhaps TRBD2 (6 bases). V lost 0 bases to trimming and J lost 5 bases, with 9 bases between them. The CDR3 loop spans 13 amino acids. Germline V gives CDR1 SGHRS, CDR2 YFSETQ. CDR3 in amino acids: CASSLDRRDEQYF. Written as DNA, the CDR3 is TGCGCCAGCAGCTTGGACAGGAGGGACGAGCAGTACTTC.

The chain is built from TRBV7-6 and TRBJ1-1, with TRBD1 matching 8 bases. There are 18 residues in the CDR3. CDR1 and CDR2 (germline): SGHVS, FNYEAQ. Trimming took 0 bases from V and 1 from J; bases not matched to a gene: 10. The CDR3 here is CASSLAGLGTGRNTEAFF. The CDR3 nucleotides are TGTGCCAGCAGCTTAGCCGGCCTGGGGACAGGAAGGAACACTGAAGCTTTCTTT. The full variable domain, with the rest looked up from reference TRBV7-6 and TRBJ1-1, is GAGVSQSPRYKVTKRGQDVALRCDPISGHVSLYWYRQALGQGPEFLTYFNYEAQQDKSGLPNDRFSAERPEGSISTLTIQRTEQRDSAMYRCASSLAGLGTGRNTEAFFGQGTRLTVV.

CDR3 bases: TGTGCCTGGGATGCAGGACACTCTAACTATGGCTACACCTTC. Translating it yields CAWDAGHSNYGYTF. This chain joins TRBV30 and TRBJ1-2; a weak D match, TRBD1 (5 bases). This CDR3 is built from 14 residues. V lost 5 bases, J lost 0 bases, and 13 bases lay in between. In germline, CDR1 is GTSNPN, CDR2 SVGIG (reference sequence).

The chain couples TRBV29-1 to TRBJ2-3; D call uncertain. CDR3 size: 11 residues. Trimming removed 5 bases from V and 6 bases from J, with 9 bases in between. The germline gives CDR1 SQVTM, CDR2 ANQGSEA. The CDR3 DNA reads as TGCAGCGTTTTTTCCGGGGATACGCAGTATTTT. Its protein is CSVFSGDTQYF.

The chain carries TRBV12-5 and TRBJ1-1; 7 positions agree with TRBD1. With 3 bases clipped from V and 0 bases from J, the junction kept 4 bases outside the gene matches. Germline values: CDR1 LGHNT, CDR2 FRNRAP. The CDR3 extends over 15 amino acids. CDR3 protein: CASGFQTGLNTEAFF. The DNA of the CDR3 is TGTGCTAGTGGTTTTCAGACAGGGTTGAACACTGAAGCTTTCTTT.

The V and J genes are TRBV9 and TRBJ1-5; perhaps TRBD1 as D (5 bases). The CDR3 is 13 amino acids. Trimming removed 2 bases from V and 5 bases from J, with 8 bases in between. Germline V lookup: CDR1 SGDLS, CDR2 YYNGEE. The CDR3 reads CASSVWGDQPQHF. The CDR3 nucleotides read TGTGCCAGCAGCGTGTGGGGGGATCAGCCCCAGCATTTT.

J is TRBJ1-1 and V is TRBV2, with a weak D call TRBD1 (5 bases). Trimming removed 1 base from V and 11 bases from J, with 11 bases in between. CDR1 SNHLY and CDR2 FYNNEI come from the germline V gene. There are 12 residues in the CDR3. For the CDR3, the DNA is TGTGCCAGCAGTGAAGAGGGGTTAGGCGCTTTCTTT. Its translation: CASSEEGLGAFF. The full variable domain, its missing parts supplied by reference TRBV2 and TRBJ1-1, is EPEVTQTPSHQVTQMGQEVILRCVPISNHLYFYWYRQILGQKVEFLVSFYNNEISEKSEIFDDQFSVERPDGSNFTLKIRSTKLEDSAMYFCASSEEGLGAFFGQGTRLTVV.

The chain recombines TRBV4-1 with TRBJ1-4, with D possibly TRBD1 on 5 matching bases. The CDR3 contains 17 residues. The germline CDR1 and CDR2 sequences are MGHRA and YSYEKL. Trimming removed 0 bases from V and 4 bases from J, with 15 bases in between. CDR3 loop: CASSQEDWRDRNEKLFF. CDR3 bases: TGCGCCAGCAGCCAAGAAGACTGGAGGGACCGTAATGAAAAACTGTTTTTT.

This chain links TRBV5-1 with TRBJ1-1; D not certain. This CDR3 is built from 14 residues. The V gene lost 0 bases and the J gene lost 5 bases, with 11 bases spanning the gap. Germline CDR1 and CDR2: SGHRS and YFSETQ. The CDR3 protein is CASSLEAGLTEAFF. The CDR3 coding sequence is TGCGCCAGCAGCTTGGAGGCAGGTTTGACTGAAGCTTTCTTT.

The rearrangement links TRBV10-1 to TRBJ2-2; tentative D call: TRBD2 (6 bases). Trimming stripped 10 bases from V and 4 bases from J, with 16 bases between. The germline gives CDR1 WNHNN, CDR2 SYGVQD (reference sequence). The CDR3 sequence is 14 residues long. CDR3 DNA sequence: TGCGCCACGGGAGAAGCAGGGAGCACCGGGGAGCTGTTTTTT. Amino acid sequence: CATGEAGSTGELFF.

J is TRBJ2-5 and V is TRBV5-6; TRBD1 aligns across 9 bases. CDR1 is SGHDT, CDR2 YYEEEE, per germline. CDR3 size: 16 residues. V lost 0 bases, J lost 4 bases, and 7 bases stayed unmatched. DNA of the CDR3: TGTGCCAGCAGCTTGGGGAGGACAGGGGTGGGAGAGACCCAGTACTTC. Protein: CASSLGRTGVGETQYF.

V and J are TRBV7-2 and TRBJ1-5; 8 bases agree with TRBD1. Germline CDR1 SGHTA, CDR2 FQGNSA. Trimming removed 3 bases from V and 2 bases from J; junction bases left unmatched: 3. The CDR3 has 15 residues. The CDR3 reads CASSFDRGGNQPQHF. The CDR3, as DNA: TGTGCCAGCAGCTTTGACAGGGGTGGCAATCAGCCCCAGCATTTT.

This chain uses TRBV5-4 with TRBJ2-5; 8 bases line up with TRBD1. This CDR3 spans 14 amino acids. Germline V gene data show CDR1 as SGHNT and CDR2 as YYREEE (reference sequence). V dropped 4 bases and J dropped 5; count of bases not matched to a gene: 7. In DNA form, the CDR3 reads TGTGCCAGCAGCACCGGACAGGGTAGGGAGACCCAGTACTTC. It translates to CASSTGQGRETQYF.

This clone was counted a single time. The J gene is TRBJ2-1, the V gene TRBV5-6, with 13 bases lining up with TRBD2. Trimming at V came to 9 bases and at J to 6 bases, leaving 3 bases not matched to a gene. Per germline, CDR1 SGHDT and CDR2 YYEEEE. The CDR3 spans 13 residues. CDR3: CATRTSGSNEQFF. In nucleotides, the CDR3 is TGTGCCACCCGGACTAGCGGGAGCAATGAGCAGTTCTTC.